The text below deals with one T cell receptor (beta chain). Sequenced by immunoSEQ multiplex PCR; TCRdb stores in-frame clones only, minus some. The repertoire includes 130,000 to 150,000 clones, more than 90% of them detected once, and approximately 10% sits in the top ten. CDR1 is DFQATT, CDR2 SNEGSKA, per germline (reference sequence). The CDR3 consists of 11 residues. V was shortened by 5 bases and J by 5 bases, with 8 bases between the two germline ends. This specimen belongs to a study of control samples from healthy donors and cancer patients. The J gene is TRBJ2-3, the V gene TRBV20-1; D remains unclear. This clonotype was obtained from a man between 25 and 39 years old in good health. The sample consisted of blood. The CDR3 is CSAESEDTQYF. In DNA, the CDR3 is TGCAGTGCTGAGAGCGAAGATACGCAGTATTTT.